This TCR beta chain was observed in a study of Ad26.COV2.S vaccination and SARS-CoV-2 variants. Treatment noted: around 19 received Ad26.COV2.S at low or high dose, single or two shots; five or six received placebo; per-sample allocation not given. The investigators took samples on day 63 after the first vaccine or placebo injection. Wuhan-strain SARS-CoV-2 spike was expressed by the Ad26 vector that made up the vaccine. V was trimmed by 8 bases and J by 1 base, leaving 14 bases between them. Per the germline V gene, CDR1 is LNHDA and CDR2 is SQIVND (reference sequence). This CDR3 contains 14 residues. TCRdb's copy holds only in-frame clones and misses some; the assay was immunoSEQ multiplex PCR. The sample contains fewer than 400,000 clones, roughly 90% of which appear only once.

The origin of this receptor is a person between 18 and 59 years old who received the Ad26.COV2.S COVID-19 vaccine or a placebo. Specimen: peripheral blood, collected in a trial of Ad26.COV2.S vaccine versus placebo. The rearrangement links TRBV19 to TRBJ1-1; D is perhaps TRBD1 (6 bases). The CDR3 sequence: CASFSLQGNTEAFF. The CDR3 region has the DNA TGTGCCAGTTTTTCCCTACAGGGGAACACTGAAGCTTTCTTT.